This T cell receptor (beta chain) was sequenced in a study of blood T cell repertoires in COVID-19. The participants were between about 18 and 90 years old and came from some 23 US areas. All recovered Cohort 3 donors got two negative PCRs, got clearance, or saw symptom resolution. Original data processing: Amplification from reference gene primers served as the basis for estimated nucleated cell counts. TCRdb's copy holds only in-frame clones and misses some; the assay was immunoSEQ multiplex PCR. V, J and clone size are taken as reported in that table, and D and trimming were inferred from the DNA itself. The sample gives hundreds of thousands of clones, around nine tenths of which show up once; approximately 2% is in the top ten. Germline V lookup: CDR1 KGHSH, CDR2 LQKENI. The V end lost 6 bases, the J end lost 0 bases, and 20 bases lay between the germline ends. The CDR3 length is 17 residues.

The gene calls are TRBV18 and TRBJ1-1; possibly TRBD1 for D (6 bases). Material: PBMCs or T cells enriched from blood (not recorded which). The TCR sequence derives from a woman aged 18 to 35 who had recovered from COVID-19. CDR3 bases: TGTGCCAGCTCCCATGCTCAGATACAGGGAATGAACACTGAAGCTTTCTTT. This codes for CASSHAQIQGMNTEAFF.